The entry that follows covers one T cell receptor (beta chain) sequence. No antigen is known for it. The same CDR3 can be traced to other DNA sequences in this sample. This record belongs to a study of shared clonotypes between healthy human individuals. This CDR3 comprises 11 residues. Trimming removed 0 bases from V and 4 bases from J, with 3 bases in between. Germline CDR1 reads GTSNPN; CDR2 reads SVGIG (reference sequence). An even split of each subset's genomic DNA across several immunoSEQ plates was performed. Generated by immunoSEQ multiplex PCR, the TCRdb table keeps only in-frame clones and is missing some. Found here are about 1 million clones, 60% to 80% of them singletons; the top ten hold approximately 1.5%. Partitioning of CD4+ cells yielded a CD45RA+ naive subset and a CD45RA-negative memory subset. Whole-study results and caveats: On the whole, naive subsets had larger estimated richness than memory subsets had.

This chain links TRBV30 with TRBJ1-2; D remains ambiguous. The specimen was memory CD4+ T cells sorted from blood. Subset reported: CD45RA-negative fraction. This sequence originates from a man between 18 and 29 years old in good health. CDR3 nucleotide sequence: TGTGCCTGGAGTGTTGCCTATGGCTACACCTTC. Protein sequence: CAWSVAYGYTF.